This T cell receptor (beta chain) was captured by sequencing in a study of T-cell memory formation after mild COVID-19. The CDR3 is made up of 18 amino acids. V was pared by 5 bases and J by 7 bases, with 29 bases between. Looked up from germline, CDR1 is SGHVS and CDR2 is FNYEAQ. TCRdb itself ran the 5' RACE reads through MiXCR, one entry per CDR3 protein. The sample comprises hundreds of thousands of distinct CDR3 sequences, about 20% of which are singletons, and about 8.2% rests with the top ten. The specimen was PBMCs or a T cell subset sorted from them (not recorded which). The receptor comes from an adult woman who had mild COVID-19 (a few samples of this study predate the infection). Cell type and time point are not known. This rearrangement joins TRBV7-6 to TRBJ2-5; D is perhaps TRBD2 (6 bases). CDR3 bases: TGTGCCAGCAGCCCATTGCGAGGGAAGGAGGGCCGTTTAGTGACCCAGTACTTC. Encoded protein: CASSPLRGKEGRLVTQYF.